This is a list of T cell receptor beta chains from one sample in a study of T cell changes during pregnancy in multiple sclerosis. Assay used: immunoSEQ multiplex PCR; TCRdb lists only in-frame clones, some missing. The data show roughly 69,000 clones, approximately 90% seen once. The sample in question was peripheral blood, obtained in the third trimester of pregnancy. The receptors shown here come from a female donor with multiple sclerosis, enrolled in a pregnancy study. CDR3s include the opening cysteine and the closing phenylalanine or tryptophan. The order of the fields is J gene, D gene, V gene, CDR3 DNA, CDR3 protein. D genes are given only for firm matches.

j_call: TRBJ1-4
d_call: NA
v_call: TRBV5-1
cdr3_nt: TGCGCCAGCAGCTTGGAGGGGAGGGATGAAAAACTGTTTTTT
cdr3_aa: CASSLEGRDEKLFF

j_call: TRBJ1-2
d_call: TRBD1
v_call: TRBV7-9
cdr3_nt: TGTGCCAGCAGCTTAAGTCGAGGACAGGGCGACTATGGCTACACCTTC
cdr3_aa: CASSLSRGQGDYGYTF

j_call: TRBJ1-6
d_call: NA
v_call: TRBV18
cdr3_nt: TGTGCCAGCTCATCCTACGGGGTTGGTTCACCCCTCCACTTT
cdr3_aa: CASSSYGVGSPLHF

j_call: TRBJ1-1
d_call: NA
v_call: TRBV9
cdr3_nt: TGTGCCAGCAGCGTAGGTAACATTATGAACACTGAAGCTTTCTTT
cdr3_aa: CASSVGNIMNTEAFF

j_call: TRBJ2-1
d_call: NA
v_call: TRBV5-1
cdr3_nt: TGCGCCAGCAGCTTACTCTACTTTTACAATGAGCAGTTCTTC
cdr3_aa: CASSLLYFYNEQFF

j_call: TRBJ2-2
d_call: NA
v_call: TRBV4-2
cdr3_nt: TGTGCCAGCAGCCAGCGCGGGGAGAACACCGGGGAGCTGTTTTTT
cdr3_aa: CASSQRGENTGELFF

j_call: TRBJ2-1
d_call: NA
v_call: TRBV11-3
cdr3_nt: TGTGCCAGCAGCACCGGGGCCTACAATGAGCAGTTCTTC
cdr3_aa: CASSTGAYNEQFF

j_call: TRBJ2-3
d_call: TRBD1
v_call: TRBV30
cdr3_nt: TGTGCCTGGACAGGGGGCTGGACAGATACGCAGTATTTT
cdr3_aa: CAWTGGWTDTQYF

j_call: TRBJ2-7
d_call: NA
v_call: TRBV2
cdr3_nt: TGTGCCAGCAGTGAAGCCAGGTGGGGCAACGAGCAGTACTTC
cdr3_aa: CASSEARWGNEQYF

j_call: TRBJ2-5
d_call: NA
v_call: TRBV7-9
cdr3_nt: TGTGCCAGCAGCTTGATCTCCAGTGAGAACGGGGAGACCCAGTACTTC
cdr3_aa: CASSLISSENGETQYF